This T cell receptor beta chain stems from a study of regulatory T cells in long-lasting Graves disease. Relying on iRepertoire HTBI primers and Arm-PCR of CDR3 regions, the team built TCR beta libraries. TCRdb reprocessed the multiplex PCR reads via MiXCR and lists one record per CDR3 protein. In the table there are hundreds of thousands of distinct CDR3 sequences, roughly 15% of which are singletons. V dropped 1 base and J dropped 1; count of bases not matched to a gene: 9. The CDR3 spans 19 residues. The V gene's germline CDR1 is SGHAT and CDR2 FQNNGV. Time point specified: newly diagnosed GD, antithyroid drugs for less than 3 months. After RNA was extracted from PBMCs, the TCR library was made from it. These data were also reused for a study on T cells in Graves' hyperthyroidism and ophthalmopathy. From that report: Diagnosis of hyperthyroidism was new in patients aged 18 to 65, and its duration was under 2 months. Clinicians diagnosed patients from clinical symptoms, serum thyroxine and TRAb, thyroid ultrasound and orbital computed tomography.

The clonotype originates from a woman aged 25 to 39 with Graves disease. J is TRBJ2-4 and V is TRBV11-2; TRBD2 matches 11 bases. Sequencing used peripheral blood mononuclear cells (PBMCs), obtained at new diagnosis, from a patient treated with antithyroid drugs. For the CDR3, the DNA is TGTGCCAGCAGCTTAGGAACTAGCGGGAGTTTCGGGGCCAAAAACATTCAGTACTTC. Its translation: CASSLGTSGSFGAKNIQYF. Combining the CDR3 with reference TRBV11-2 and TRBJ2-4 gives the whole variable domain EAGVAQSPRYKIIEKRQSVAFWCNPISGHATLYWYQQILGQGPKLLIQFQNNGVVDDSQLPKDRFSAERLKGVDSTLKIQPAKLEDSAVYLCASSLGTSGSFGAKNIQYFGAGTRLSVL.